The 22 T cell receptor beta chains in this list originate from one sample, sequenced in a study of T cells in Graves' hyperthyroidism and ophthalmopathy. Researchers amplified the TCR beta CDR3 regions from RNA transcripts. Initially, a first-round RT-PCR of the TCR CDR3 employed the HTBI primer set. TCRdb used MiXCR to reprocess the multiplex PCR reads, holding one entry per CDR3 protein. The sample records 450,000 to 600,000 distinct CDR3 sequences, 15% to 20% being singletons. Sequencing used blood. These receptors came from a middle-aged man with Graves' ophthalmopathy.

At least ten counts were recorded for this clonotype. The V gene is TRBV6-1, the J gene TRBJ1-2; weak D call: TRBD1 (5 bases). Germline assignment: CDR1 MNHNS and CDR2 SASEGT. V lost 6 bases and J 5 bases, leaving 13 bases between the germline ends. This CDR3 contains 13 residues. DNA of the CDR3: TGTGCCAGCAGCCTAGAAAGGGGTTATGGCTACACCTTC. This encodes CASSLERGYGYTF.

This clonotype was detected a few times. The chain recombines TRBV5-1 with TRBJ2-1; maybe TRBD1 (6 bases). CDR3 size: 15 residues. Trimming cost V 0 bases and J 8 bases, with 15 bases left between them. From germline, CDR1 is SGHRS and CDR2 YFSETQ. The CDR3: CASSLETGSLDEQFF. CDR3 DNA: TGCGCCAGCAGCTTGGAAACAGGGAGTTTGGATGAGCAGTTCTTC.

This rearrangement joins TRBV7-3 to TRBJ2-3; 8 bases align to TRBD2. CDR3 length: 15 residues. Germline assignment: CDR1 SGHTA and CDR2 FQGTGA. The J segment lost 6 bases and the V segment lost 5 bases, leaving 10 bases of the junction unmatched. CDR3 in amino acids: CASSPASGSFDTQYF. In DNA form, the CDR3 reads TGTGCCAGCAGCCCAGCAAGCGGGAGTTTTGATACGCAGTATTTT.

The chain carries TRBV20-1 and TRBJ2-5; TRBD2 aligns across 8 bases. CDR1 and CDR2 (germline): DFQATT, SNEGSKA (reference sequence). V gave up 7 bases and J gave up 0 bases; unmatched junction bases: 4. The CDR3 loop spans 13 amino acids. The chain's CDR3 is CSVGGGYQETQYF. The CDR3 DNA sequence: TGCAGTGTAGGCGGGGGGTACCAAGAGACCCAGTACTTC.

The chain carries TRBV11-1 and TRBJ2-5; D is possibly TRBD1 or TRBD2 (6 bases each). V lost 1 base and J 5 bases, leaving 11 bases between the germline ends. This CDR3 region has 14 residues. Germline V gives CDR1 SGHAT, CDR2 FQDESV (reference sequence). The CDR3 reads CASSLVGAGETQYF. The CDR3 coding sequence is TGTGCCAGCAGCTTAGTGGGGGCGGGGGAGACCCAGTACTTC.

This rearrangement joins TRBV4-1 to TRBJ2-7, with TRBD2 matching 11 bases. This CDR3 has 16 amino acids. The germline gives CDR1 MGHRA, CDR2 YSYEKL. The V and J ends lost 5 bases and 6 bases, in that order; junction bases with no gene match: 12. CDR3 in DNA: TGCGCCAGCAGCTCGCTAGCGGGAGGACTAAATCCCGAGCAGTACTTC. This encodes CASSSLAGGLNPEQYF.

This clonotype was seen ten or more times. V and J are TRBV30 and TRBJ2-7; 11 nucleotides line up with TRBD2. The CDR3 runs to 19 residues. Germline V gene lookup returns CDR1 GTSNPN and CDR2 SVGIG (reference sequence). V shed 2 bases and J 5 bases; nucleotides not matched to a gene: 20. The CDR3 DNA reads TGTGCCTGGAGTATCCACTCCACTAGCGGGAGAATGCCGGGAGACGAGCAGTACTTC. This encodes CAWSIHSTSGRMPGDEQYF.

The chain has TRBV20-1 and TRBJ2-1, with D unclear. CDR3 length: 16 amino acids. CDR1 DFQATT and CDR2 SNEGSKA come from the germline V gene (reference sequence). Trimming took 3 bases from V and 6 from J, leaving 21 bases between them. CDR3 in amino acids: CSARPMGPTTINEQFF. CDR3 sequence (DNA): TGCAGTGCTAGGCCGATGGGCCCGACAACCATCAATGAGCAGTTCTTC.

At least ten counts were recorded for this clonotype. The chain joins TRBV12-3 or TRBV12-4 to TRBJ2-7; the D gene is possibly TRBD1 (5 bases). This CDR3 comprises 15 residues. V was shortened by 2 bases and J by 1 base, with 12 bases between the two germline ends. The CDR3 DNA follows: TGTGCCAGCAGTTTAAGGGCAGGGCTATCCTACGAGCAGTACTTC. Protein sequence: CASSLRAGLSYEQYF.

V is TRBV5-1 and J is TRBJ2-7; D remains ambiguous. This CDR3 is 13 amino acids long. Looked up from germline, CDR1 is SGHRS and CDR2 is YFSETQ. The V gene lost 2 bases and the J gene lost 0 bases, with 6 bases spanning the gap. Here the CDR3 DNA reads TGCGCCAGCAGCTTTGCGGCCTCCTACGAGCAGTACTTC. Residues: CASSFAASYEQYF.

This clonotype was found many times. The chain employs TRBV6-6 and TRBJ1-4, with a weak D call TRBD1 (6 bases). In germline, CDR1 is MNHNY, CDR2 SVGAGI (reference sequence). CDR3 length: 17 amino acids. The V gene lost 2 bases and the J gene lost 0 bases, with 13 bases spanning the gap. CDR3 DNA sequence: TGTGCCAGCAGTTACGTGGGGGGCCTTGCAACTAATGAAAAACTGTTTTTT. Amino acids: CASSYVGGLATNEKLFF.

The V gene is TRBV13, the J gene TRBJ2-7; 13 bases agree with TRBD2. This CDR3 region has 18 residues. Germline assignment: CDR1 PRHDT and CDR2 FYEKMQ (reference sequence). The J segment lost 4 bases and the V segment lost 5 bases, leaving 14 bases of the junction unmatched. DNA of the CDR3: TGTGCCAGCAGCCCTAACCCCCGGACTAGCGGGAGCGGATACGAGCAGTACTTC. This gives the protein CASSPNPRTSGSGYEQYF.

In its sample, this clonotype was seen many times. The chain joins TRBV30 to TRBJ2-1, with D unclear. Germline CDR1 is GTSNPN and CDR2 is SVGIG (reference sequence). The CDR3 contains 13 residues. The ends were cut back, 2 bases at V and 6 bases at J, with 11 bases in the middle. CDR3 region: CAWSYGRGNEQFF. CDR3 bases: TGTGCCTGGAGTTACGGACGAGGCAATGAGCAGTTCTTC.

The chain employs TRBV20-1 and TRBJ2-7; D unclear. The CDR3 runs to 12 residues. Trimming pared 1 base from V and 2 bases from J, leaving 6 bases between. Germline V gives CDR1 DFQATT, CDR2 SNEGSKA (reference sequence). This CDR3 is CSARVTAYEQYF. CDR3 sequence (DNA): TGCAGTGCTAGAGTCACGGCCTACGAGCAGTACTTC.

V gene TRBV27 combines with J gene TRBJ1-6, with D hard to call. Trimming shortened V by 4 bases and J by 4 bases, and 5 bases separated the two germline ends. CDR1 MNHEY and CDR2 SMNVEV come from the germline V gene (reference sequence). This CDR3 comprises 13 residues. The CDR3 reads CASSSNYNSPLHF. The DNA for the CDR3 is TGTGCCAGCAGTTCAAATTATAATTCACCCCTCCACTTT.

This clonotype has just a few counts. This chain links TRBV10-3 with TRBJ2-3; 8 bases align to TRBD2. CDR3 length equals 16 residues. CDR1 is ENHRY and CDR2 is SYGVKD in the germline V gene. V shed 3 bases and J 3 bases; nucleotides not matched to a gene: 8. CDR3 sequence (DNA): TGTGCCATCAGTGAAAACGGGGGGGAAAGGACAGATACGCAGTATTTT. It specifies CAISENGGERTDTQYF.

The chain recombines TRBV2 with TRBJ2-7; 7 bases map to TRBD1. This CDR3 spans 14 amino acids. V was pared by 6 bases and J by 0 bases, with 5 bases of the junction left unmatched. Germline CDR1 reads SNHLY; CDR2 reads FYNNEI. The CDR3 reads CASRVTGPSYEQYF. The CDR3 region has the DNA TGTGCCAGCAGGGTGACAGGGCCCTCCTACGAGCAGTACTTC.

As DNA, the CDR3 is TGTGCCTGGAGTGTCCTATCTAGCACAGATACGCAGTATTTT. This sequence encodes CAWSVLSSTDTQYF. This sequence joins TRBV30 and TRBJ2-3; D not certain. CDR1 and CDR2 (germline): GTSNPN, SVGIG (reference sequence). The germline V and J ends were trimmed by 0 bases and 0 bases, with 7 bases remaining between them. This CDR3 spans 14 amino acids.

This chain joins TRBV7-2 and TRBJ1-1, with D unresolved. Trimming left V 5 bases short and J 0 bases short, with 13 bases between. The CDR3 is made up of 15 amino acids. From germline, CDR1 is SGHTA and CDR2 FQGNSA. This CDR3 is CASSDLGGLNTEAFF. The CDR3, as DNA: TGTGCCAGCAGCGATTTGGGCGGGTTGAACACTGAAGCTTTCTTT. Variable domain in full (rest from reference TRBV7-2 and TRBJ1-1): GAGVSQSPSNKVTEKGKDVELRCDPISGHTALYWYRQSLGQGLEFLIYFQGNSAPDKSGLPSDRFSAERTGGSVSTLTIQRTQQEDSAVYLCASSDLGGLNTEAFFGQGTRLTVV.

This clonotype has a handful of counts. The V gene is TRBV4-1, the J gene TRBJ2-7; D is perhaps TRBD1 or TRBD2 (6 bases each). CDR1 is MGHRA and CDR2 is YSYEKL in the germline V gene. V lost 5 bases and J 0 bases, leaving 17 bases between the germline ends. The CDR3 consists of 16 residues. The CDR3 DNA reads TGCGCCAGCAGCAAGGGGGGCGCGTACGGCTCCTACGAGCAGTACTTC. Translation gives CASSKGGAYGSYEQYF.

A remark on this clonotype: Sequence at one end of the junction differs from germline and may be a read error. The rearrangement uses TRBV30 and TRBJ2-3, with TRBD1 as a possible D gene (5 bases). CDR1 and CDR2 (germline): GTSNPN, SVGIG (reference sequence). The CDR3 length is 13 residues. The CDR3 DNA follows: TGTGCCCGGAGTGAGTCCGGCACAGGTACGCAGTATTTT. This gives the protein CARSESGTGTQYF. Looking up the rest from reference TRBV30 and TRBJ2-3 gives the full variable domain: SQTIHQWPATLVQPVGSPLSLECTVEGTSNPNLYWYRQAAGRGLQLLFYSVGIGQISSEVPQNLSASRPQDRQFILSSKKLLLSDSGFYLCARSESGTGTQYFGPGTRLTVL.

The J gene is TRBJ2-2, the V gene TRBV5-1, with 8 positions matching TRBD2. CDR3 length equals 19 residues. Germline V gene data show CDR1 as SGHRS and CDR2 as YFSETQ. With 2 bases clipped from V and 0 bases from J, the junction kept 12 bases outside the gene matches. The CDR3 nucleotides are TGCGCCAGCAGCTTCAGAGCCCCCAGCGGGGGCCCGAACACCGGGGAGCTGTTTTTT. As protein: CASSFRAPSGGPNTGELFF. Full variable domain (remainder filled in from reference TRBV5-1 and TRBJ2-2): KAGVTQTPRYLIKTRGQQVTLSCSPISGHRSVSWYQQTPGQGLQFLFEYFSETQRNKGNFPGRFSGRQFSNSRSEMNVSTLELGDSALYLCASSFRAPSGGPNTGELFFGEGSRLTVL.